Presented here are 8 T cell receptor beta chains from one specimen sequenced in a study of cytomegalovirus exposure and HLA in healthy donors. In the PCR, 60 Vbeta and 13 Jbeta primers were used. Sequencing was performed with immunoSEQ multiplex PCR; in TCRdb, only in-frame clones are kept and a portion is missing. The table includes over 150,000 clones, approximately 84% detected once. The sequencing input was PBMCs. Every receptor here comes from a girl aged 5 to 17 in good health and CMV-seropositive.

This clone turned up a few times. The chain combines TRBV9 with TRBJ2-7, with 7 bases identical to TRBD1. The CDR3 contains 14 residues. Germline CDR1 and CDR2: SGDLS and YYNGEE. V was pared by 0 bases and J by 2 bases, with 2 bases of the junction left unmatched. CDR3 bases: TGTGCCAGCAGCGTAGGGGACAGAGCCTACGAGCAGTACTTC. Protein sequence: CASSVGDRAYEQYF.

The J gene is TRBJ2-3, the V gene TRBV7-6; tentatively, D is TRBD1 (6 bases). The CDR3 extends over 15 amino acids. With 2 bases removed from V and 5 bases from J, the gap between germline ends came to 14 bases. Germline CDR1 is SGHVS and CDR2 is FNYEAQ. The CDR3 DNA reads TGTGCCAGCAGCTTATACAGGGATGGTAAAGATACGCAGTATTTT. Encoded protein: CASSLYRDGKDTQYF.

The table lists this clone with a few counts. The chain is built from TRBV5-1 and TRBJ1-6, with no clear D. The CDR3 is 14 amino acids. Germline V gives CDR1 SGHRS, CDR2 YFSETQ. V lost 4 bases, J lost 6 bases, and 11 bases lay in between. CDR3 region: CASSTEGGNSPLHF. Written as DNA, the CDR3 is TGCGCCAGCAGCACGGAGGGCGGTAATTCACCCCTCCACTTT.

This chain connects TRBV19 to TRBJ2-2, with 7 positions matching TRBD1. J was trimmed by 1 base and V by 7 bases; bases with no gene match: 9. This CDR3 contains 16 residues. Germline V gene sequence: CDR1 LNHDA, CDR2 SQIVND (reference sequence). The CDR3 DNA is TGTGCCAGTAACCAAGCAAGGACAGGGAACACCGGGGAGCTGTTTTTT. This sequence encodes CASNQARTGNTGELFF.

V is TRBV4-1 and J is TRBJ1-5; D is perhaps TRBD1 (5 bases). V gave up 0 bases and J gave up 6 bases, with 12 bases separating them. CDR1 and CDR2 (germline): MGHRA, YSYEKL. CDR3 length equals 15 residues. CDR3 sequence: CASSQEGAGIQPQHF. CDR3 in DNA: TGCGCCAGCAGCCAAGAAGGGGCAGGGATTCAGCCCCAGCATTTT.

The chain employs TRBV5-1 and TRBJ2-3; TRBD2 matches at 8 bases. Germline V lookup: CDR1 SGHRS, CDR2 YFSETQ. V lost 0 bases and J lost 0; bases outside the gene matches: 3. This CDR3 spans 16 amino acids. The CDR3 coding sequence is TGCGCCAGCAGCTTGGTTGGCGGGGGGAGCACAGATACGCAGTATTTT. This translates into CASSLVGGGSTDTQYF.

This clone was recorded only once. The CDR3 DNA follows: TGTGCCTTCACGTCCAGGGCCTTTGGAGAAAAACTGTTTTTT. Translation: CAFTSRAFGEKLFF. The V gene is TRBV2, the J gene TRBJ1-4; perhaps TRBD1 as D (5 bases). Trimming pared 11 bases from V and 8 bases from J, leaving 21 bases between. CDR3 length equals 14 residues. Per germline, CDR1 SNHLY and CDR2 FYNNEI.

The chain links TRBV6-4 to TRBJ1-6, with 10 positions matching TRBD1. This CDR3 region has 15 residues. Germline trimming cut 6 bases from V and 9 bases from J; bases unmatched to any gene: 8. Germline V gene data show CDR1 as MRHNA and CDR2 as SNTAGT. CDR3 DNA sequence: TGTGCCAGCAGCGAATCCGGGACAGGGGTTTCACCCCTCCACTTT. Protein product: CASSESGTGVSPLHF.